A selection of T cell receptor beta chains follows, all from one sample in a study of blood T cells in healthy people across ages. One entry per CDR3 protein, called by TCRdb with MiXCR from the 5' RACE reads. Of some 920,000 distinct CDR3 sequences listed, roughly 51% are singletons. The sequenced sample consisted of blood. All receptors come from a woman in her sixties in good health. Each CDR3 is given with its conserved first and last residue. The order of the fields is clone size, J gene, V gene, D gene, CDR3 protein, CDR3 DNA. D genes are given only for firm matches. Clone size, where shown, is once, few, many, or a class for clones that have expanded.

NA TRBJ2-5 TRBV6-1 TRBD2 CASRRELQETQYF TGTGCCAGCAGGCGGGAGCTCCAAGAGACCCAGTACTTC
NA TRBJ1-2 TRBV9 NA CASSPGEPGGDDGYTF TGTGCCAGCAGCCCGGGGGAGCCAGGCGGGGACGATGGCTACACCTTC
few TRBJ2-1 TRBV29-1 NA CSVQAGPSYNEQFF TGCAGCGTTCAGGCGGGCCCCTCCTACAATGAGCAGTTCTTC
NA TRBJ2-7 TRBV5-1 TRBD2 CASSSWSGSFYEQYF TGCGCCAGCAGCTCCTGGAGCGGGAGTTTCTACGAGCAGTACTTC
NA TRBJ2-7 TRBV20-1 NA CSGNRWDYEQYF TGCAGTGGGAACCGTTGGGACTACGAGCAGTACTTC
NA TRBJ2-5 TRBV6-1 NA CASSRRHLETQYF TGTGCCAGCAGTCGGCGACATTTAGAGACCCAGTACTTC
few TRBJ2-5 TRBV6-5 NA CASSDRLDGTQYF TGTGCCAGCAGTGATAGACTAGATGGGACCCAGTACTTC
once TRBJ1-6 TRBV7-2 NA CAGSLKQGASLHF TGTGCCGGCAGCCTAAAACAAGGTGCATCCCTCCACTTT
NA TRBJ1-2 TRBV25-1 NA CASSDLAALRGYTF TGTGCCAGCAGTGATTTGGCGGCTTTACGTGGCTACACCTTC
NA TRBJ2-5 TRBV4-1 NA CASSPGWGWRQEAQYF TGCGCCAGCAGCCCGGGTTGGGGCTGGAGACAAGAGGCCCAGTACTTC
few TRBJ1-6 TRBV20-1 TRBD1 CSAQYRAGQGVLNYNSPLHF TGCAGTGCTCAGTACCGTGCGGGACAGGGGGTATTGAATTATAATTCACCCCTCCACTTT
NA TRBJ2-7 TRBV6-1 NA CASSDPGRRSYEQYF TGTGCCAGCAGTGATCCGGGACGGAGGTCCTACGAGCAGTACTTC
NA TRBJ2-3 TRBV5-5 TRBD2 CACSLTGGPADTQYF TGTGCATGCAGCTTGACGGGAGGGCCCGCAGATACGCAGTATTTT
NA TRBJ2-1 TRBV7-2 NA CASTLDPSYNEQFF TGTGCCAGCACCCTAGACCCTTCCTACAATGAGCAGTTCTTC
NA TRBJ2-7 TRBV18 NA CASSPGRSPYEQYF TGTGCCAGCTCACCAGGGCGGTCCCCCTACGAGCAGTACTTC
many TRBJ1-2 TRBV3-1 TRBD1 CASSQPGGYGYTF TGTGCCAGCAGCCAACCAGGGGGCTATGGCTACACCTTC
NA TRBJ2-1 TRBV2 NA CASSGTSDEQFF TGTGCCAGCAGTGGGACCTCGGATGAGCAGTTCTTC
NA TRBJ1-5 TRBV20-1 NA CSAIGSIGGNRQPQHF TGCAGTGCTATAGGTTCGATAGGAGGGAATCGTCAGCCCCAGCATTTT
NA TRBJ2-5 TRBV12-3/TRBV12-4 NA CASSLAGRGKKTQYF TGTGCCAGCAGTTTAGCGGGTCGGGGTAAGAAGACCCAGTACTTC
NA TRBJ1-2 TRBV14 NA CASSQDRTPNYGYTF TGTGCCAGCAGCCAAGATCGGACTCCTAACTATGGCTACACCTTC
NA TRBJ1-2 TRBV28 NA CATPRTDPNDGYGYTF TGTGCCACCCCGAGGACCGATCCGAACGATGGATATGGCTACACCTTC
once TRBJ1-1 TRBV12-3/TRBV12-4 NA CASSTITPSPEAFF TGTGCCAGCAGTACGATAACGCCAAGCCCTGAAGCTTTCTTT
NA TRBJ2-5 TRBV2 NA CASRRTASGQYF TGTGCCAGCAGACGGACTGCGTCTGGACAGTACTTC
NA TRBJ1-1 TRBV4-1 NA CASSQDRGRDTEASF TGCGCCAGCAGCCAAGATCGGGGGCGAGACACTGAAGCTTCCTTT
NA TRBJ2-6 TRBV21-1 NA CASSKVQSLSGANVLTF TGTGCCAGCAGCAAAGTTCAGAGTCTCTCTGGGGCCAACGTCCTGACTTTC
NA TRBJ2-3 TRBV5-1 TRBD2 CASSGLTSGRFADTQYF TGCGCCAGCAGCGGATTGACTAGCGGGAGATTTGCAGATACGCAGTATTTT
NA TRBJ2-3 TRBV9 TRBD2 CASSVAGGRVPDTQYF TGTGCCAGCAGCGTAGCGGGAGGCCGTGTCCCAGATACGCAGTATTTT
NA TRBJ2-3 TRBV10-3 TRBD2 CAIAGGTDTQYF TGTGCCATCGCGGGAGGCACAGATACGCAGTATTTT
NA TRBJ2-1 TRBV20-1 TRBD2 CSARDASGRLYEQFF TGCAGTGCTAGGGATGCTAGCGGGAGACTCTATGAGCAGTTCTTC
NA TRBJ1-2 TRBV6-2/TRBV6-3 NA CASSFPGQIYGYTF TGTGCCAGCAGTTTCCCAGGACAGATCTATGGCTACACCTTC
NA TRBJ2-1 TRBV2 NA CASSERVDEQFF TGTGCCAGCAGTGAACGGGTCGATGAGCAGTTCTTC
NA TRBJ2-1 TRBV4-2 NA CASSQNLGSGQQFF TGTGCCAGCAGCCAAAACCTGGGGAGCGGTCAGCAGTTCTTC
NA TRBJ1-1 TRBV29-1 NA CSGGQGNTEAFF TGCAGCGGCGGACAAGGAAACACTGAAGCTTTCTTT
NA TRBJ2-3 TRBV28 TRBD1 CASSKTGAFPDTQYF TGTGCCAGCAGCAAGACAGGGGCCTTCCCAGATACGCAGTATTTT
NA TRBJ2-1 TRBV7-2 NA CASSPYLTNEQFF TGTGCCAGCAGCCCCTACCTTACCAATGAGCAGTTCTTC
NA TRBJ1-4 TRBV4-2 TRBD1 CASSHLPGQLEELFF TGTGCCAGCAGCCACCTCCCGGGACAGTTGGAGGAACTGTTTTTT
NA TRBJ2-1 TRBV6-2/TRBV6-3 NA CASSYSASHGNEQFF TGTGCCAGCAGTTACTCAGCTAGTCATGGCAATGAGCAGTTCTTC
NA TRBJ2-7 TRBV11-2 NA CASSSGLRYEQYF TGTGCCAGCAGCTCTGGACTCCGCTACGAGCAGTACTTC
NA TRBJ2-3 TRBV12-3/TRBV12-4 NA CASTSGFADTQYF TGTGCCAGCACCTCAGGGTTCGCAGATACGCAGTATTTT
NA TRBJ1-2 TRBV2 NA CASSDGGDYGYTF TGTGCCAGCAGTGACGGAGGGGACTATGGCTACACCTTC
few TRBJ2-7 TRBV5-1 NA CASSFGPLYEQYF TGCGCCAGCAGCTTTGGACCTCTATACGAGCAGTACTTC
many TRBJ1-2 TRBV4-2 NA CASSQEARRHPRGGYTF TGTGCCAGCAGCCAAGAGGCCAGAAGACATCCCAGAGGTGGCTACACCTTC
NA TRBJ2-7 TRBV18 NA CASSRSGGFYEQYF TGTGCCAGCTCTCGCTCTGGCGGTTTCTACGAGCAGTACTTC
few TRBJ2-7 TRBV4-1 NA CASSQGNSYEQYF TGCGCCAGCAGCCAAGGTAACTCCTACGAGCAGTACTTC
NA TRBJ2-2 TRBV29-1 TRBD2 CSVRAGGNTGELFF TGCAGCGTTCGCGCGGGAGGGAACACCGGGGAGCTGTTTTTT
NA TRBJ2-7 TRBV20-1 NA CSARRQSSYEQYF TGCAGTGCTAGACGACAGAGCTCCTACGAGCAGTACTTC
NA TRBJ2-7 TRBV5-1 NA CASSLAIGVGSYEQYF TGCGCCAGCAGCTTGGCCATCGGCGTGGGTTCCTACGAGCAGTACTTC
NA TRBJ2-3 TRBV7-2 TRBD2 CASSLAPSGSPQGTQYF TGTGCCAGCAGCTTGGCCCCCAGCGGGAGCCCCCAGGGTACGCAGTATTTT
NA TRBJ2-1 TRBV6-5 TRBD1 CASSARTGGYNEQFF TGTGCCAGCAGTGCCAGGACAGGGGGCTACAATGAGCAGTTCTTC
NA TRBJ1-4 TRBV27 NA CASSPRPPGANEKLFF TGTGCCAGCAGTCCAAGGCCCCCCGGAGCTAATGAAAAACTGTTTTTT
NA TRBJ2-7 TRBV4-2 NA CASSQPRDFAYEQYF TGTGCCAGCAGCCAGCCTAGGGATTTTGCGTACGAGCAGTACTTC
NA TRBJ2-5 TRBV27 NA CASRGWEETQYF TGTGCCAGCAGGGGGTGGGAGGAGACCCAGTACTTC
many TRBJ2-5 TRBV20-1 TRBD2 CSATKGGSGQETQYF TGCAGTGCTACGAAGGGCGGGAGTGGCCAAGAGACCCAGTACTTC
NA TRBJ2-6 TRBV27 NA CASSLSAVSGANVLTF TGTGCCAGCAGTTTATCGGCGGTTTCTGGGGCCAACGTCCTGACTTTC
NA TRBJ1-4 TRBV4-1 NA CASSQGLWGNEKLFF TGCGCCAGCAGCCAGGGGCTATGGGGGAATGAAAAACTGTTTTTT
NA TRBJ2-7 TRBV4-3 TRBD2 CASSQNPTGSSGSYEQYF TGCGCCAGCAGCCAGAACCCTACAGGGTCTAGCGGGAGTTACGAGCAGTACTTC
NA TRBJ2-1 TRBV27 TRBD1 CASTSSVGQGANEQFF TGTGCCAGCACCTCTTCGGTGGGACAGGGGGCGAATGAGCAGTTCTTC
many TRBJ2-6 TRBV4-1 TRBD2 CASSRGLAGVSGANVLTF TGCGCCAGCAGCCGAGGACTAGCGGGAGTTTCTGGGGCCAACGTCCTGACTTTC